This T cell receptor (beta chain) stems from a study of CD8 T cells in Susac syndrome. V was cut by 5 bases and J by 2 bases, with 12 bases left in between. The germline V gene has CDR1 SQVTM and CDR2 ANQGSEA. The CDR3 runs to 13 residues. Random-hexamer reverse transcription was applied to roughly 0.5 to 1 ug RNA. The CDR3 of TCR beta was amplified by immunoSEQ multiplex PCR across 54 Vbeta and 13 Jbeta. TCRdb called the immunoSEQ multiplex PCR reads again in MiXCR, with one record for every CDR3 protein. Of about 160,000 distinct CDR3 sequences in the sample, 90% to 95% were seen once. TEMRA cells were enriched by FACS, while CD8+ and CD4+ T cells were obtained through a negative isolation that was performed magnetically.

This chain connects TRBV29-1 to TRBJ2-5; D gene unclear. The sequencing sample was made of CD4+ T cells from PBMCs. The source is a human donor in good health. CDR3 nucleotide sequence: TGCAGCGTTTTCGGGTCTTCACAAGAGACCCAGTACTTC. It translates to CSVFGSSQETQYF. The variable domain in full, with the rest retrieved from reference TRBV29-1 and TRBJ2-5, is SAVISQKPSRDICQRGTSLTIQCQVDSQVTMMFWYRQQPGQSLTLIATANQGSEATYESGFVIDKFPISRPNLTFSTLTVSNMSPEDSSIYLCSVFGSSQETQYFGPGTRLLVL.